This T cell receptor beta chain was sequenced for a study of OX40 agonist ivuxolimab in advanced cancers. CDR3 length: 15 residues. Measured with immunoSEQ multiplex PCR; TCRdb has only the in-frame clones, and not every one. The sample has about 69,000 clones; 91% are singletons. The J gene is TRBJ2-2, the V gene TRBV12-2; TRBD2 was called by the table and not checked on the DNA. TRBV12-2 is noted as a pseudogene. The sequence was obtained from an adult with an advanced solid tumor such as melanoma, head and neck, liver or kidney cancer. This specimen consisted of CD4+ or CD8+ T cells sorted from blood, obtained in a trial of the OX40 agonist ivuxolimab. This chain's CDR3 is CASRIAGVDTGELFF. The CDR3 DNA is TGTGCAAGTCGCATAGCCGGAGTAGACACCGGGGAGCTGTTTTTT.